Listed below are T cell receptor beta chains from one sample, sequenced in a study of radiation and T cells in renal cell carcinoma. Produced via immunoSEQ multiplex PCR; TCRdb's table is partial and in-frame only. The top ten hold 9.4% of the sample, which has tens of thousands of clones, roughly 80% seen once. The specimen was blood, collected from a patient whose treatment included radiotherapy and nephrectomy. The receptors originated from a man over 45 with renal cell carcinoma. The CDR3 runs from the conserved cysteine through the conserved F or W. A D gene is named only where the DNA matches it firmly. For some rows the clone size is stated as once, few or many, or as a class when expanded; others skip it.

cdr3_aa | cdr3_nt | d_call | v_call | clone_size | j_call
CASSQAGELAGFHEQYF | TGTGCCAGCAGCCAAGCGGGGGAACTAGCGGGGTTCCACGAGCAGTACTTC | TRBD2 | TRBV4-2 | - | TRBJ2-7
CASSQANYGYTF | TGTGCCAGCAGCCAGGCGAACTATGGCTACACCTTC | - | TRBV6-1 | - | TRBJ1-2
CASSIGGYVGRYEQYF | TGTGCCAGTAGTATTGGAGGGTATGTGGGCCGGTACGAGCAGTACTTC | - | TRBV19 | - | TRBJ2-7
CAWSVTGTGDGYTF | TGTGCCTGGAGTGTGACCGGGACAGGGGATGGCTACACCTTC | TRBD1 | TRBV30 | few | TRBJ1-2
CASSFDRGNQPQHF | TGTGCCAGCAGTTTCGACAGGGGCAATCAGCCCCAGCATTTT | TRBD1 | TRBV6-6 | - | TRBJ1-5
CASSYRPYMNTEAFF | TGTGCCAGCAGTTATCGTCCATATATGAACACTGAAGCTTTCTTT | - | TRBV6-5 | - | TRBJ1-1
CASSALLGRYSGNTIYF | TGTGCCAGCAGCGCCCTTTTAGGCAGGTACTCTGGAAACACCATATATTTT | - | TRBV9 | - | TRBJ1-3
CASSLVSGDNEQFF | TGTGCCAGCAGCTTAGTATCGGGGGACAATGAGCAGTTCTTC | - | TRBV7-2 | - | TRBJ2-1
CASSIGGGTEAFF | TGTGCCAGTAGTATCGGGGGGGGCACTGAAGCTTTCTTT | - | TRBV19 | - | TRBJ1-1
CAWRNRGFDSPLHF | TGTGCCTGGAGGAACAGGGGGTTCGATTCACCCCTCCACTTT | TRBD1 | TRBV30 | - | TRBJ1-6
CASSFNEQFF | TGTGCCAGCAGCTTTAATGAGCAGTTCTTC | - | TRBV7-9 | - | TRBJ2-1
CASSNGGRGLENTEAFF | TGTGCCAGCAGCAATGGTGGCAGGGGGCTTGAGAACACTGAAGCTTTCTTT | - | TRBV21-1 | - | TRBJ1-1
CASSPTPAGGNTEAFF | TGTGCCAGCTCACCGACCCCTGCAGGGGGGAACACTGAAGCTTTCTTT | TRBD1 | TRBV18 | - | TRBJ1-1
CASSEVTGRGYTF | TGTGCCAGCAGTGAAGTTACAGGGAGAGGCTACACCTTC | - | TRBV6-1 | - | TRBJ1-2
CASSVALTGPGNTIYF | TGTGCCAGCAGCGTAGCCTTAACAGGGCCTGGAAACACCATATATTTT | - | TRBV9 | - | TRBJ1-3
CASSPSGRRQQFF | TGTGCCAGCAGTCCTAGCGGGCGTAGACAGCAGTTCTTC | TRBD2 | TRBV11-3 | - | TRBJ2-1
CASRIGQTYNEQFF | TGTGCCAGTAGGATTGGACAGACCTACAATGAGCAGTTCTTC | - | TRBV19 | once | TRBJ2-1
CASSQGLDEQFF | TGTGCCAGCAGCCAAGGTCTGGATGAGCAGTTCTTC | - | TRBV4-2 | - | TRBJ2-1
CASSERRDRVAEQYF | TGTGCCAGCAGTGAACGCAGGGACAGGGTGGCCGAGCAGTACTTC | TRBD1 | TRBV6-1 | - | TRBJ2-7
CASSAGTGGSDGAGKLFF | TGTGCCAGTAGTGCCGGGACAGGGGGCTCGGATGGGGCCGGAAAACTGTTTTTT | TRBD1 | TRBV19 | - | TRBJ1-4
CASSLGGTVYGYTF | TGTGCCAGCAGCTTAGGAGGGACAGTCTATGGCTACACCTTC | TRBD1 | TRBV7-9 | - | TRBJ1-2
CASSSGQTFSSSYNEQFF | TGTGCCAGCAGCTCGGGACAGACCTTTTCGAGCTCCTACAATGAGCAGTTCTTC | TRBD1 | TRBV7-8 | - | TRBJ2-1
CATRQQETQYF | TGTGCCACCAGACAGCAAGAGACCCAGTACTTC | - | TRBV21-1 | - | TRBJ2-5
CASSSDGLPPLYGYTF | TGTGCCAGCAGCTCCGACGGTCTCCCCCCTCTATATGGCTACACCTTC | - | TRBV28 | - | TRBJ1-2
CASSQGPDSNQPQHF | TGTGCCAGCAGCCAAGGGCCAGATAGCAATCAGCCCCAGCATTTT | - | TRBV6-1 | - | TRBJ1-5
CASSSNPTNEKLFF | TGCGCCAGCAGCAGCAACCCAACTAATGAAAAACTGTTTTTT | - | TRBV5-1 | once | TRBJ1-4
CAISNPLDGVTQETQYF | TGTGCCATCAGTAACCCATTGGATGGAGTCACCCAAGAGACCCAGTACTTC | - | TRBV10-3 | - | TRBJ2-5
CASSLAPSGTGNTQYF | TGCGCCAGCAGCTTGGCCCCTAGCGGGACTGGGAACACGCAGTATTTT | TRBD2 | TRBV5-1 | - | TRBJ2-3